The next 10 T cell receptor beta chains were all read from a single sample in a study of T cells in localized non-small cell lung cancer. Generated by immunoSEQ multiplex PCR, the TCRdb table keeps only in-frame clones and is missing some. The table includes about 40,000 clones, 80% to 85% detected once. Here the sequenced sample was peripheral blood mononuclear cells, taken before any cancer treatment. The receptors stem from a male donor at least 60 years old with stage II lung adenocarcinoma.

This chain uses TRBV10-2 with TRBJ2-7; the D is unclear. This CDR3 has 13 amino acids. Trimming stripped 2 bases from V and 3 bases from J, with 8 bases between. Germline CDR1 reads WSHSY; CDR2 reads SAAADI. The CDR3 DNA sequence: TGCGCCAGCAGTGAGGCCCCAAGCTACGAGCAGTACTTC. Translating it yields CASSEAPSYEQYF.

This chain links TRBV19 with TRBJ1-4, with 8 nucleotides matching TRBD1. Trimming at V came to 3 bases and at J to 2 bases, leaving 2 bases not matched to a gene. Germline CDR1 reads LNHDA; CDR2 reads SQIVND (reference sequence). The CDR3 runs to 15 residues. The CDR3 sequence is CASSINRGTNEKLFF. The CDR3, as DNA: TGTGCCAGTAGTATTAACAGGGGGACTAATGAAAAACTGTTTTTT.

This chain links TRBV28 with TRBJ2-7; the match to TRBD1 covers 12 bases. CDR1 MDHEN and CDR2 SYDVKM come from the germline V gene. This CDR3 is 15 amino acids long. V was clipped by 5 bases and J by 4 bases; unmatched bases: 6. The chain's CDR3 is CASSPPGQGAYEQYF. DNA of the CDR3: TGTGCCAGCAGTCCCCCGGGACAGGGGGCTTACGAGCAGTACTTC.

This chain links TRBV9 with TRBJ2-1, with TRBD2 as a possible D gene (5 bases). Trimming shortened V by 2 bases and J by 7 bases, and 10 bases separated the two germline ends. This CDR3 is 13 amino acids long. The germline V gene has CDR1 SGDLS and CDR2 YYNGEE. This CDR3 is CASSVTRGNEQFF. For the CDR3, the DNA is TGTGCCAGCAGCGTCACCCGGGGAAATGAGCAGTTCTTC.

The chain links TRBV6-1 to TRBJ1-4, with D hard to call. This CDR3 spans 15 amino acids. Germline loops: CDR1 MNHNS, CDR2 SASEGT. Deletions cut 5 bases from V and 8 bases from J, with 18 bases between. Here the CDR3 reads CASSPFFAPGEKLFF. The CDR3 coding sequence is TGTGCCAGCAGTCCTTTCTTTGCTCCTGGGGAAAAACTGTTTTTT.

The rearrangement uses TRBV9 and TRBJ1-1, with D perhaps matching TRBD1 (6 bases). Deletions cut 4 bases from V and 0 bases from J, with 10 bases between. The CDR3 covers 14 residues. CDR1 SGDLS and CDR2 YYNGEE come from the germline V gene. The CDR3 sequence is CASSPHRVNTEAFF. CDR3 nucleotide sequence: TGTGCCAGCAGCCCTCACAGGGTGAACACTGAAGCTTTCTTT.

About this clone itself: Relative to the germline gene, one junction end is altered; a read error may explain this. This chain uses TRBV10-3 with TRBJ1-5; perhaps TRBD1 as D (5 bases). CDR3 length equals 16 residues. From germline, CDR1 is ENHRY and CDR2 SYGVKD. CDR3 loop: CAISEGPVGVQQPQHF. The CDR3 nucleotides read TGTGCCATAAGTGAGGGGCCTGTTGGAGTGCAACAGCCCCAGCATTTT.

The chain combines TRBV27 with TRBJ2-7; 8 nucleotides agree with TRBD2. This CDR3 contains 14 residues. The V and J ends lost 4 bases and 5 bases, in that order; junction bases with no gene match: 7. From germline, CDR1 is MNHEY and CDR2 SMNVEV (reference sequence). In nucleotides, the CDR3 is TGTGCCAGCAGTTCCTCTGGCGGGAGGCACGAGCAGTACTTC. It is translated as CASSSSGGRHEQYF.

CDR3 amino acids: CASGLPGTGAYEQYF. CDR3 sequence (DNA): TGTGCTAGTGGTTTGCCCGGGACAGGGGCCTACGAGCAGTACTTC. The chain employs TRBV12-5 and TRBJ2-7; 10 nucleotides align to TRBD1. V dropped 2 bases and J dropped 2; count of bases not matched to a gene: 3. The CDR3 is 15 residues long. Germline-derived CDR1 and CDR2 are LGHNT and FRNRAP.

CDR3 DNA: TGTGCCAGCAGCACCAGCGGGAGGTGGGAAGAGACCCAGTACTTC. Its protein product is CASSTSGRWEETQYF. The V and J genes are TRBV9 and TRBJ2-5; TRBD2 matches at 9 bases. V gave up 4 bases and J gave up 3 bases; unmatched junction bases: 7. This CDR3 contains 15 residues. Germline V gene data show CDR1 as SGDLS and CDR2 as YYNGEE.